One and the same sample provided the 6 T cell receptor beta chains below, sequenced in a study of cytomegalovirus exposure and HLA in healthy donors. PCR employed 60 Vbeta and 13 Jbeta primers. Clones were read by immunoSEQ multiplex PCR, and TCRdb kept only the in-frame ones, dropping some. The table has 180,000 or so clones, less than 80% seen once. The sequenced material came from PBMCs. These receptors originate from a man between 18 and 29 years old in good health and CMV-seronegative.

CDR3 amino acids: CASRRGQGNQPQHF. Written as DNA, the CDR3 is TGTGCCAGCAGACGAGGACAGGGGAATCAGCCCCAGCATTTT. V and J are TRBV6-5 and TRBJ1-5; 9 nucleotides match TRBD1. From germline, CDR1 is MNHEY and CDR2 SVGAGI. This CDR3 spans 14 amino acids. J lost 4 bases, V lost 6 bases, and 4 bases had no gene match.

The chain recombines TRBV5-8 with TRBJ2-3; 9 bases are shared with TRBD1. With V trimmed by 1 base and J by 4 bases, 4 bases remained unmatched. The germline CDR1 and CDR2 sequences are SGHTS and YDEGEE. The CDR3 is 15 residues long. The CDR3: CASSLRDRVSDTQYF. The CDR3 nucleotides are TGTGCCAGCAGCTTGCGGGACAGGGTCTCAGATACGCAGTATTTT.

This chain joins TRBV19 and TRBJ1-6; D remains ambiguous. The CDR3 sequence is 15 residues long. The germline gives CDR1 LNHDA, CDR2 SQIVND (reference sequence). V gave up 5 bases and J gave up 10 bases, with 18 bases separating them. The chain's CDR3 is CASSPSLGRTSPLHF. The CDR3 DNA reads as TGTGCCAGTAGTCCTTCCTTGGGGAGGACCTCACCCCTCCACTTT.

The rearrangement uses TRBV19 and TRBJ2-1; the D gene is possibly TRBD2 (6 bases). Germline V gene data show CDR1 as LNHDA and CDR2 as SQIVND (reference sequence). This CDR3 has 17 amino acids. V lost 6 bases and J 4 bases, leaving 22 bases between the germline ends. The CDR3 DNA is TGTGCCAGTAGGAGCGGGTCGTTGAGGGGAACTTACAATGAGCAGTTCTTC. It encodes CASRSGSLRGTYNEQFF.

As concerns this clone: The junction differs from germline at one of its ends, possibly a read error. This chain links TRBV7-7 with TRBJ2-5, with a possible D match to TRBD1 (6 bases). The CDR3 covers 13 residues. Germline assignment: CDR1 SSHAT and CDR2 FNYEAQ (reference sequence). The CDR3 loop reads CASSQGFRETQYF. The CDR3 DNA is TGTGCTAGCAGCCAGGGGTTTCGCGAGACCCAGTACTTC.

The chain carries TRBV9 and TRBJ2-7, with 7 positions matching TRBD2. Germline V gene sequence: CDR1 SGDLS, CDR2 YYNGEE. The CDR3 contains 15 residues. With 0 bases clipped from V and 0 bases from J, the junction kept 3 bases outside the gene matches. DNA of the CDR3: TGTGCCAGCAGCGTAGGAGCGGGGCTCTCCTACGAGCAGTACTTC. Its protein product is CASSVGAGLSYEQYF.